This record covers a single T cell receptor beta chain. What it recognizes is unknown. Looked up from germline, CDR1 is MNHEY and CDR2 is SMNVEV (reference sequence). Trimming left V 3 bases short and J 1 base short, with 9 bases between. The CDR3 has 14 residues. These data are taken from a study of T cell responses to AZD1222 COVID-19 vaccine. Notes on the study in general: Regions 160-218 and 743-854 dominated among vaccine-associated CD4 TCRs spanning spike. Repertoires were sampled only after the peak T cell response. Recipients of two AZD1222 doses showed rising Spike-specific TCR breadth and depth.

Here immunoSEQ multiplex PCR was the method, and the copy in TCRdb shows in-frame clones only, minus some. The sample has approximately 140,000 clones, roughly four fifths seen once. This clonotype was sampled from an adult in good health. Sequencing used peripheral blood, obtained on day 0 of MenACWY control vaccination. This chain connects TRBV27 to TRBJ1-1, with D possibly being TRBD1 (6 bases). This CDR3 is CASSFRGENTEAFF. In DNA form, the CDR3 reads TGTGCCAGCAGTTTCAGGGGAGAGAACACTGAAGCTTTCTTT.